The rows below give T cell receptor beta chains drawn from one sample of a study of response to subunit inactivated influenza vaccine. TCRdb passed the RT-PCR reads through MiXCR, listing each CDR3 protein once. The table includes about 830,000 distinct CDR3 sequences, approximately 17% detected once. Sequences were derived from PBMCs from blood, sampled more than 4 days after vaccination. These receptors all stem from a man aged 45-60 years who received an inactivated influenza vaccine. Both conserved end residues are part of each CDR3. Each record gives: J gene, D gene, V gene, clone size, CDR3 length, CDR3 DNA, CDR3 protein. D genes are given only for firm matches. Expanded clones are given a class, and other clones once, few, many or no size at all.

J: TRBJ2-5; D: .; V: TRBV10-3; size: few; length: 15; DNA: TGTGCCATCAGAGCCGGTGTCAGCGGCAACGAGACCCAGTACTTC; CDR3: CAIRAGVSGNETQYF
J: TRBJ1-2; D: .; V: TRBV28; size: .; length: 16; DNA: TGTGCCAGCAGTTTATACGGGGGGGACACCTCCTATGGCTACACCTTC; CDR3: CASSLYGGDTSYGYTF
J: TRBJ2-5; D: TRBD1; V: TRBV28; size: few; length: 16; DNA: TGTGCCAGCAGCCCTCTCGGGACAGGTATCCAAGAGACCCAGTACTTC; CDR3: CASSPLGTGIQETQYF
J: TRBJ1-4; D: .; V: TRBV7-8; size: .; length: 15; DNA: TGTGCCAGCAGCTCTAGCCCGGGACTCAAGGGAAAACTGTTTTTT; CDR3: CASSSSPGLKGKLFF
J: TRBJ2-1; D: TRBD2; V: TRBV6-1; size: .; length: 14; DNA: TGTGCCAGCAGTGTTGCGGGAGAGGGTTATGAGCAGTTCTTC; CDR3: CASSVAGEGYEQFF
J: TRBJ2-3; D: TRBD2; V: TRBV10-3; size: many; length: 17; DNA: TGTGCCATCAGTGAGACTAGCGGGGGCGTTAAAGGAGATACGCAGTATTTT; CDR3: CAISETSGGVKGDTQYF
J: TRBJ1-1; D: .; V: TRBV7-2; size: few; length: 13; DNA: TGTGCCAGCAGCCGGGGACAACTCACTGAAGCTTTCTTT; CDR3: CASSRGQLTEAFF
J: TRBJ1-5; D: TRBD1; V: TRBV20-1; size: many; length: 15; DNA: TGCAGTGCTGGGGACAGTCTGCGGGGCAATCAGCCCCAGCATTTT; CDR3: CSAGDSLRGNQPQHF
J: TRBJ2-2; D: .; V: TRBV20-1; size: .; length: 16; DNA: TGCAGTGCTGCCCCTCGAAGGGCGAGGGGAACCGGGGAGCTGTTTTTT; CDR3: CSAAPRRARGTGELFF
J: TRBJ2-2; D: .; V: TRBV6-6; size: .; length: 13; DNA: TGTGCCAGCAGAGTTCAGGGGACCGGGGAGCTGTTTTTT; CDR3: CASRVQGTGELFF
J: TRBJ2-5; D: .; V: TRBV20-1; size: many; length: 12; DNA: TGCAGTGCTCGGGAATCCCAAGAGACCCAGTACTTC; CDR3: CSARESQETQYF
J: TRBJ2-2; D: TRBD1; V: TRBV20-1; size: .; length: 16; DNA: TGCAGTGCTAGACCGCTCGACAGGGGGAACACCGGGGAGCTGTTTTTT; CDR3: CSARPLDRGNTGELFF
J: TRBJ2-5; D: .; V: TRBV27; size: once; length: 13; DNA: TGTGCCAGCAGTTTCAGTAGGAGTGAGACCCAGTACTTC; CDR3: CASSFSRSETQYF
J: TRBJ2-3; D: .; V: TRBV5-1; size: many; length: 14; DNA: TGCGCCAGCAGCTCCTACCTATTTGAAGATACGCAGTATTTT; CDR3: CASSSYLFEDTQYF
J: TRBJ2-7; D: TRBD1; V: TRBV6-5; size: .; length: 15; DNA: TGTGCCAGCAGTTACTCGGGGACAGGGGTCTACGAGCAGTACTTC; CDR3: CASSYSGTGVYEQYF
J: TRBJ1-4; D: .; V: TRBV29-1; size: .; length: 14; DNA: TGCAGCGTTGGGTGGACGATACAGGGTGAAAAACTGTTTTTT; CDR3: CSVGWTIQGEKLFF
J: TRBJ2-2; D: .; V: TRBV4-3; size: .; length: 12; DNA: TGCGCCAGCACCGCGGACTCCGGGGAGCTGTTTTTT; CDR3: CASTADSGELFF
J: TRBJ1-6; D: TRBD1; V: TRBV20-1; size: few; length: 14; DNA: TGCAGTGCTAGCGGGACAGGGGGTTTCTCACCCCTCCACTTT; CDR3: CSASGTGGFSPLHF
J: TRBJ2-1; D: .; V: TRBV7-9; size: .; length: 13; DNA: TGTGCCAGCAGCGCAAGGGGCAGGGGTGAGCAGTTCTTC; CDR3: CASSARGRGEQFF
J: TRBJ2-2; D: .; V: TRBV5-1; size: .; length: 16; DNA: TGCGCCAGCAGCTTGGTGTTGCAGCCGGGCACCGGGGAGCTGTTTTTT; CDR3: CASSLVLQPGTGELFF
J: TRBJ2-7; D: TRBD2; V: TRBV20-1; size: .; length: 16; DNA: TGCAGTGCCTTAGGGCGGAGCGGGGGGGACCCCTACGAGCAGTACTTC; CDR3: CSALGRSGGDPYEQYF
J: TRBJ2-5; D: .; V: TRBV20-1; size: .; length: 13; DNA: TGCAGTGTCGGAAGCCCCAACAGTCCGACCCAGTACTTC; CDR3: CSVGSPNSPTQYF
J: TRBJ2-6; D: .; V: TRBV20-1; size: few; length: 14; DNA: TGCAGTGCTAGTGAGGCCTCTGGGGCCAACGTCCTGACTTTC; CDR3: CSASEASGANVLTF
J: TRBJ2-7; D: .; V: TRBV12-3/TRBV12-4; size: .; length: 15; DNA: TGTGTCAGCAGTTTTGGCAGGCCGAGCTCCTACGAGCAGTACTTC; CDR3: CVSSFGRPSSYEQYF
J: TRBJ1-5; D: TRBD1; V: TRBV28; size: .; length: 15; DNA: TGTGCCAGCAGTTTACGGACAGGGGGCGCGGGGCCCCAGCATTTT; CDR3: CASSLRTGGAGPQHF
J: TRBJ2-1; D: TRBD2; V: TRBV20-1; size: many; length: 16; DNA: TGCAGTGCTAGAGATCTAGCGGGACCCTCCTACAATGAGCAGTTCTTC; CDR3: CSARDLAGPSYNEQFF
J: TRBJ1-5; D: TRBD1; V: TRBV7-3; size: .; length: 18; DNA: TGTGCCAGCAGCTCGGGCGGGACAGGGTTGTATAGCAATCAGCCCCAGCATTTT; CDR3: CASSSGGTGLYSNQPQHF
J: TRBJ2-3; D: TRBD1; V: TRBV9; size: .; length: 16; DNA: TGTGCCAGCAGCGCCCGACAGGGGGATGCCACAGATACGCAGTATTTT; CDR3: CASSARQGDATDTQYF
J: TRBJ2-7; D: .; V: TRBV3-1; size: .; length: 14; DNA: TGTGCCAGCAGCCAAGGGCTACTCAATAAACCCAGGACCTTC; CDR3: CASSQGLLNKPRTF
J: TRBJ2-7; D: TRBD1; V: TRBV11-2; size: few; length: 12; DNA: TGTGCCAGCAGCAACCAGGGACAGGGTGCGGCGTTC; CDR3: CASSNQGQGAAF
J: TRBJ2-7; D: .; V: TRBV20-1; size: few; length: 11; DNA: TGCAGTGCTATACAGGGCTACGAGCAGTACTTC; CDR3: CSAIQGYEQYF
J: TRBJ1-2; D: .; V: TRBV20-1; size: few; length: 11; DNA: TGCAGTGCTAGGGAAATCTATGGCTACACCTTC; CDR3: CSAREIYGYTF